The 32 T cell receptor beta chains given below trace back to one sample, sequenced in a study of blood T cell repertoires in COVID-19. Repertoires were generated with immunoSEQ multiplex PCR, while TCRdb's copy carries only in-frame clones and drops some. The top ten clones hold 5% to 6% of a sample with approximately 120,000 clones, about 82% of them seen once. The specimen was peripheral blood. The receptors shown here come from a human donor in a cohort sampled during active COVID-19.

The V call is TRBV18, the J call TRBJ2-3; TRBD2 is a possible D gene (6 bases). Germline V gives CDR1 KGHSH, CDR2 LQKENI. The CDR3 spans 15 residues. The V end was cut by 4 bases, the J end by 0 bases, with 11 bases between. The CDR3 sequence is CASSRSGTSTDTQYF. CDR3 DNA: TGTGCCAGCTCACGCAGTGGGACTAGCACAGATACGCAGTATTTT.

The chain links TRBV7-9 to TRBJ2-2; tentative D call: TRBD2 (6 bases). The germline CDR1 and CDR2 sequences are SEHNR and FQNEAQ (reference sequence). The CDR3 has 14 residues. The V and J ends lost 2 bases and 4 bases respectively, with 8 bases between them. The CDR3 here is CASSLRGITGELFF. Written as DNA, the CDR3 is TGTGCCAGCAGCTTACGGGGGATCACCGGGGAGCTGTTTTTT.

The chain is built from TRBV3-1 (or the pseudogene TRBV3-2) and TRBJ2-2, with D possibly TRBD2 on 5 matching bases. The CDR3 contains 13 residues. Germline V gives CDR1 LGHDT, CDR2 YNNKEL (reference sequence). V was clipped by 0 bases and J by 6 bases, with 5 bases between them. The DNA for the CDR3 is TGTGCCAGCAGCCAAGAACTAGCCGGGGAGCTGTTTTTT. As protein: CASSQELAGELFF.

The chain couples TRBV30 to TRBJ1-1; 7 bases agree with TRBD1. The CDR3 contains 15 residues. Trimming took 4 bases from V and 5 from J; bases not matched to a gene: 13. CDR1 and CDR2 (germline): GTSNPN, SVGIG (reference sequence). The CDR3, as DNA: TGTGCCTGGACATGGGACAGTAATTTCGGTACTGAAGCTTTCTTT. This encodes CAWTWDSNFGTEAFF. The full variable domain, its missing parts supplied by reference TRBV30 and TRBJ1-1, is SQTIHQWPATLVQPVGSPLSLECTVEGTSNPNLYWYRQAAGRGLQLLFYSVGIGQISSEVPQNLSASRPQDRQFILSSKKLLLSDSGFYLCAWTWDSNFGTEAFFGQGTRLTVV.

CDR3 DNA: TGTGCCAGTAGTATCTGGACTAACTCAGATACGCAGTATTTT. It codes for CASSIWTNSDTQYF. This chain connects TRBV19 to TRBJ2-3, with D tentatively TRBD2 (6 bases). The CDR3 contains 14 residues. Trimming took off 3 bases at V and 4 bases at J, with 11 bases between the two ends. Germline-derived CDR1 and CDR2 are LNHDA and SQIVND (reference sequence). Looking up the rest from reference TRBV19 and TRBJ2-3 gives the full variable domain: DGGITQSPKYLFRKEGQNVTLSCEQNLNHDAMYWYRQDPGQGLRLIYYSQIVNDFQKGDIAEGYSVSREKKESFPLTVTSAQKNPTAFYLCASSIWTNSDTQYFGPGTRLTVL.

The CDR3, as DNA: TGTGCCAGCAGTGAATTAGATAGCGGGAGGGCCAGAGATACGCAGTATTTT. Protein sequence: CASSELDSGRARDTQYF. V gene TRBV25-1 combines with J gene TRBJ2-3, with TRBD2 identical over 11 bases. The CDR3 totals 17 residues. The germline gives CDR1 MGHDK, CDR2 SYGVNS. V was pared by 1 base and J by 5 bases, with 8 bases of the junction left unmatched.

This chain's CDR3 is CATRGQGATGELFF. The CDR3 nucleotides are TGTGCCACCAGGGGACAGGGGGCCACCGGGGAGCTGTTTTTT. The chain recombines TRBV24-1 with TRBJ2-2; the match to TRBD1 covers 12 bases. The V gene end was trimmed by 7 bases and the J gene end by 4 bases; junction bases not matched to a gene: 0. This CDR3 has 14 amino acids. The germline gives CDR1 KGHDR, CDR2 SFDVKD.

The rearrangement links TRBV18 to TRBJ2-3, with D perhaps TRBD2 (5 bases). The germline V gene has CDR1 KGHSH and CDR2 LQKENI. V was trimmed by 1 base and J by 0 bases, leaving 8 bases between them. The CDR3 is made up of 15 amino acids. The DNA of the CDR3 is TGTGCCAGCTCACCACTTGAGGGTAGCACAGATACGCAGTATTTT. Its translation is CASSPLEGSTDTQYF.

This clone was recorded only once. The V gene is TRBV19, the J gene TRBJ2-2; TRBD2 matches at 12 bases. This CDR3 is 15 amino acids long. J gave up 8 bases and V 4 bases, and 5 bases lay outside the gene matches. Germline values: CDR1 LNHDA, CDR2 SQIVND (reference sequence). CDR3 loop: CASSTSGRASGELFF. Here the CDR3 DNA reads TGTGCCAGTAGTACTAGCGGGAGGGCGTCGGGGGAGCTGTTTTTT.

A note on this clone: Additional DNA sequences in this sample encode the identical CDR3. The J gene is TRBJ1-5, the V gene TRBV28, with 8 bases identical to TRBD1. The V gene's germline CDR1 is MDHEN and CDR2 SYDVKM. The junction had 5 bases not matched to a gene; V was cut back by 6 bases and J by 7 bases. The CDR3 has 13 residues. CDR3 nucleotide sequence: TGTGCCAGCAGCGGACAGGGATGGCAGCCCCAGCATTTT. As protein: CASSGQGWQPQHF.

The chain is built from TRBV19 and TRBJ1-3; D gene ambiguous. The CDR3 is 14 amino acids. Germline V gene data show CDR1 as LNHDA and CDR2 as SQIVND (reference sequence). The V end lost 7 bases, the J end lost 0 bases, and 10 bases lay between the germline ends. The CDR3 protein is CASTSRNSGNTIYF. In DNA form, the CDR3 reads TGTGCCAGTACGTCTAGGAACTCTGGAAACACCATATATTTT.

V usage is TRBV11-2 and J usage is TRBJ2-7; the D gene is possibly TRBD2 (5 bases). CDR1 and CDR2 (germline): SGHAT, FQNNGV. The length of the CDR3 is 14 residues. The V gene lost 5 bases and the J gene lost 1 base, with 12 bases spanning the gap. CDR3 residues: CASSGSSGSYEQYF. The CDR3 DNA follows: TGTGCCAGCAGCGGATCGAGCGGTTCCTACGAGCAGTACTTC.

This clone was detected only once. The CDR3: CASSRLAGANTGELFF. In DNA, the CDR3 is TGTGCCAGCAGCCGACTAGCGGGAGCTAACACCGGGGAGCTGTTTTTT. This chain uses TRBV7-3 with TRBJ2-2; 12 bases align to TRBD2. V shed 5 bases and J 2 bases; nucleotides not matched to a gene: 3. The CDR3 covers 16 residues. Per germline, CDR1 SGHTA and CDR2 FQGTGA.

The J gene is TRBJ2-1, the V gene TRBV4-1, with 12 bases identical to TRBD2. The CDR3 contains 16 residues. V lost 4 bases, J lost 6 bases, and 7 bases stayed unmatched. Germline-derived CDR1 and CDR2 are MGHRA and YSYEKL. The CDR3 coding sequence is TGCGCCAGCAGCCCCTGGCTAGCGGGAGGGTTCAATGAGCAGTTCTTC. Amino acids: CASSPWLAGGFNEQFF.

The chain joins TRBV5-1 to TRBJ2-3, with 10 bases identical to TRBD2. CDR1 and CDR2 (germline): SGHRS, YFSETQ. There are 16 residues in the CDR3. Trimming removed 0 bases from V and 5 bases from J; junction bases left unmatched: 6. The DNA of the CDR3 is TGCGCCAGCAGCTTGGCCCTAGCGGGGGTGGGAGATACGCAGTATTTT. It yields the protein CASSLALAGVGDTQYF.

The gene calls are TRBV28 and TRBJ1-1; 8 bases agree with TRBD1. J lost 5 bases, V lost 7 bases, and 15 bases had no gene match. The CDR3 sequence is 16 residues long. CDR1 and CDR2 (germline): MDHEN, SYDVKM. CDR3: CASIPSGRGLATEAFF. In DNA, the CDR3 is TGTGCCAGCATTCCGAGTGGCAGGGGGCTTGCGACTGAAGCTTTCTTT.

This clone was seen only once. This chain connects TRBV7-2 to TRBJ2-5; D perhaps matches TRBD1 (6 bases). Trimming removed 0 bases from V and 2 bases from J, with 10 bases in between. The germline CDR1 and CDR2 sequences are SGHTA and FQGNSA. This CDR3 is 15 amino acids long. The CDR3 sequence: CASSLASRGQETQYF. For the CDR3, the DNA is TGTGCCAGCAGCTTAGCGTCCAGGGGTCAAGAGACCCAGTACTTC.

The CDR3 DNA reads as TGTGCCAGCAGCCAGGACCAACAGGGGTTATCTGGAAACACCATATATTTT. Amino acids: CASSQDQQGLSGNTIYF. The V call is TRBV4-2, the J call TRBJ1-3; 7 bases align to TRBD1. CDR3 length equals 17 residues. CDR1 and CDR2 (germline): LGHNA, YNFKEQ. With 3 bases clipped from V and 1 base from J, the junction kept 9 bases outside the gene matches.

This rearrangement joins TRBV9 to TRBJ2-3, with 9 bases matching TRBD2. The CDR3 length is 14 residues. Germline CDR1 reads SGDLS; CDR2 reads YYNGEE. V lost 2 bases and J lost 6; bases outside the gene matches: 4. CDR3 in amino acids: CASSVAGGPDTQYF. Written as DNA, the CDR3 is TGTGCCAGCAGCGTTGCGGGAGGGCCGGATACGCAGTATTTT.

The chain employs TRBV3-1 (or the pseudogene TRBV3-2) and TRBJ2-5, with 9 bases lining up with TRBD2. This CDR3 has 16 amino acids. CDR1 is LGHDT, CDR2 YNNKEL, per germline (reference sequence). The V segment lost 3 bases and the J segment 3 bases; nucleotides outside the gene matches: 8. The CDR3 DNA sequence: TGTGCCAGCAGCCAGGGCCCTAGCGGGGACGAAGAGACCCAGTACTTC. This sequence encodes CASSQGPSGDEETQYF.

This clone was seen a single time. The J gene is TRBJ1-6, the V gene TRBV5-1, with TRBD1 as a possible D gene (6 bases). The CDR3 totals 14 residues. V lost 7 bases and J lost 4, with 12 bases in between. Germline V gene sequence: CDR1 SGHRS, CDR2 YFSETQ. The CDR3 DNA reads TGCGCCAGCGGGGAGGGGGGATATAATTCACCCCTCCACTTT. This gives the protein CASGEGGYNSPLHF.

The chain couples TRBV6-6 to TRBJ1-2; D is ambiguous. This CDR3 contains 17 residues. V lost 5 bases and J lost 0, with 19 bases in between. Germline values: CDR1 MNHNY, CDR2 SVGAGI (reference sequence). The CDR3 nucleotides read TGTGCCAGCAGTCGAGAATCGGTTGGACTAGCTAACTATGGCTACACCTTC. Protein sequence: CASSRESVGLANYGYTF.

V usage is TRBV28 and J usage is TRBJ1-1; 8 bases line up with TRBD1. V was pared by 6 bases and J by 4 bases, with 10 bases of the junction left unmatched. Germline assignment: CDR1 MDHEN and CDR2 SYDVKM. CDR3 size: 15 residues. CDR3: CASSPISTGVTEAFF. The CDR3 DNA is TGTGCCAGCAGCCCGATCTCGACAGGGGTCACTGAAGCTTTCTTT.

About this clone itself: Other DNA sequences in this sample translate to the same CDR3. The chain uses TRBV7-9 and TRBJ1-5; D not resolved. Trimming cost V 1 base and J 1 base, with 5 bases left between them. The CDR3 sequence is 14 residues long. Per the germline V gene, CDR1 is SEHNR and CDR2 is FQNEAQ (reference sequence). CDR3 DNA: TGTGCCAGCAGCTTAGATTCGAGCAATCAGCCCCAGCATTTT. The encoded protein is CASSLDSSNQPQHF.

This chain connects TRBV5-1 to TRBJ2-5; D perhaps matches TRBD1 (7 bases). Trimming took 10 bases from V and 3 from J, leaving 25 bases between them. The CDR3 extends over 16 amino acids. In germline, CDR1 is SGHRS, CDR2 YFSETQ. The CDR3 nucleotides are TGCGCCCGCGGCGGAGGGGGCAGGGGGGAAAAAGAGACCCAGTACTTC. Protein: CARGGGGRGEKETQYF.

This clone appeared once. The rearrangement joins TRBV7-2 to TRBJ1-1; D not resolved. This CDR3 region has 15 residues. CDR1 is SGHTA, CDR2 FQGNSA, per germline. V dropped 3 bases and J dropped 5 bases, with 16 bases sitting between them. As DNA, the CDR3 is TGTGCCAGCAGCTTTGGGAGCCGTTTTTATACTGAAGCTTTCTTT. Protein sequence: CASSFGSRFYTEAFF. Full variable domain (rest looked up from reference TRBV7-2 and TRBJ1-1): GAGVSQSPSNKVTEKGKDVELRCDPISGHTALYWYRQSLGQGLEFLIYFQGNSAPDKSGLPSDRFSAERTGGSVSTLTIQRTQQEDSAVYLCASSFGSRFYTEAFFGQGTRLTVV.

The gene calls are TRBV6-1 and TRBJ1-2; D remains ambiguous. V was trimmed by 0 bases and J by 5 bases, leaving 13 bases between them. From germline, CDR1 is MNHNS and CDR2 SASEGT. The CDR3 has 15 residues. The CDR3 spells CASSEARISIYGYTF. DNA of the CDR3: TGTGCCAGCAGTGAAGCGCGAATATCGATTTATGGCTACACCTTC.

This clone was observed once. The J gene is TRBJ1-6, the V gene TRBV2, with 7 bases identical to TRBD1. CDR3 length equals 16 residues. The germline V gene has CDR1 SNHLY and CDR2 FYNNEI. The trim removed 0 bases at V and 8 bases at J, leaving 7 bases unmatched. CDR3 loop: CASSEAGTEKYSPLHF. In DNA, the CDR3 is TGTGCCAGCAGTGAAGCCGGGACAGAGAAATATTCACCCCTCCACTTT.

CDR3 amino acids: CSVPLAYEQYF. Here the CDR3 DNA reads TGCAGTGTGCCATTAGCCTACGAGCAGTACTTC. V and J are TRBV20-1 and TRBJ2-7; no clear D gene. V was cut by 7 bases and J by 2 bases, with 9 bases left in between. The CDR3 is 11 amino acids. CDR1 is DFQATT, CDR2 SNEGSKA, per germline (reference sequence).

The chain has TRBV28 and TRBJ2-7, with 13 bases fitting TRBD2. This CDR3 contains 15 residues. Germline CDR1 is MDHEN and CDR2 is SYDVKM. J gave up 4 bases and V 2 bases, and 2 bases lay outside the gene matches. The CDR3 coding sequence is TGTGCCAGCAGTTTACGGACTAGCGGGAGTTACGAGCAGTACTTC. Protein product: CASSLRTSGSYEQYF.

The chain couples TRBV12-3 or TRBV12-4 to TRBJ1-4, with TRBD1 matching over 7 bases. V lost 6 bases and J lost 6; bases outside the gene matches: 4. CDR3 size: 13 residues. The CDR3 nucleotides are TGTGCCAGCAGGAGGGGGCAGGATGAAAAACTGTTTTTT. It yields the protein CASRRGQDEKLFF.

This sequence joins TRBV5-6 and TRBJ2-5; TRBD1 agrees at 10 bases. Germline V lookup: CDR1 SGHDT, CDR2 YYEEEE. The V and J ends lost 0 bases and 5 bases, in that order; junction bases with no gene match: 4. The CDR3 runs 15 residues. CDR3 DNA: TGTGCCAGCAGCTTGGTTCGGACAGGGGGTGAGACCCAGTACTTC. This codes for CASSLVRTGGETQYF. The full variable domain, with the rest looked up from reference TRBV5-6 and TRBJ2-5, is DAGVTQSPTHLIKTRGQQVTLRCSPKSGHDTVSWYQQALGQGPQFIFQYYEEEERQRGNFPDRFSGHQFPNYSSELNVNALLLGDSALYLCASSLVRTGGETQYFGPGTRLLVL.